Listed below are T cell receptor beta chains from one sample, sequenced in a study of blood T cells in healthy people across ages. MiXCR, applied by TCRdb to the 5' RACE reads, yields one record per CDR3 protein. The sample has around 900,000 distinct CDR3 sequences, about 51% seen once. The sequenced material came from blood. These receptors were collected from a woman aged 60-75 years in good health. Both conserved end residues are part of each CDR3. The D gene is left open where the match is weak. Clone size appears in some rows only: once, few, many, or a class for an expanded clone.

j_gene | abundance | v_gene | d_gene | len | CDR3nt | CDR3aa
TRBJ2-3 | . | TRBV5-5 | . | 15 | TGTACCAGCAGCTTGGGCCCAGGGGGCACAGATACGCAGTATTTT | CTSSLGPGGTDTQYF
TRBJ2-7 | . | TRBV12-3/TRBV12-4 | TRBD2 | 16 | TGTGCCAGCAGCTCACTAGCGCCTAGCTCCTACAATGAGCAGTACTTC | CASSSLAPSSYNEQYF
TRBJ2-1 | . | TRBV7-3 | TRBD2 | 15 | TGTGCCAGCAGCCCGGAGACTAGCGCGCGAAATGAGCAGTTCTTC | CASSPETSARNEQFF
TRBJ2-7 | . | TRBV7-2 | . | 14 | TGTGCCAGCAGCGTAAATAGGGGCTCCTACGAGCAGTACTTC | CASSVNRGSYEQYF
TRBJ2-7 | few | TRBV28 | . | 15 | TGTGCCAGCAGTTTCCCCCAGGGGTCCCACTACGAGCAGTACTTC | CASSFPQGSHYEQYF
TRBJ2-7 | . | TRBV7-9 | . | 12 | TGTGCCAGCAGCTTATTTACCTACGAGCAGTACTTC | CASSLFTYEQYF
TRBJ2-7 | . | TRBV6-1 | TRBD1 | 15 | TGTGCCAGCAGTGAGGGGGACAGCTCCTACAATGAGCAGTACTTC | CASSEGDSSYNEQYF
TRBJ1-2 | . | TRBV12-3/TRBV12-4 | . | 15 | TGTGCCACTCTTCCCCCCCCACAGGGAGCCTATGGCTACACCTTC | CATLPPPQGAYGYTF
TRBJ2-3 | once | TRBV28 | . | 15 | TGTGCCATGCAAAGGGGGATCTATCAAACAGATACGCAGTATTTT | CAMQRGIYQTDTQYF
TRBJ2-3 | . | TRBV2 | . | 16 | TGTGCCAGCAGTGAGCGGACTAGGGGGGGGACAGATACGCAGTATTTT | CASSERTRGGTDTQYF
TRBJ2-7 | . | TRBV29-1 | TRBD2 | 13 | TGCAGCGTTGGACTAGCGGCTTACAATGAGCAGTACTTC | CSVGLAAYNEQYF
TRBJ1-6 | . | TRBV2 | . | 13 | TGTGCCAGCAACAGGGACTATAATTCACCCCTCCACTTT | CASNRDYNSPLHF
TRBJ2-7 | few | TRBV7-2 | TRBD1 | 14 | TGTGCCAGCAGCTTAGGGCAGGGGGCGGGGGAGCAGTACTTC | CASSLGQGAGEQYF
TRBJ2-1 | . | TRBV19 | . | 15 | TGTGCCAGTAGTATTCGAGGGGCTGTAAACAATGAGCAGTTCTTC | CASSIRGAVNNEQFF
TRBJ2-3 | once | TRBV6-1 | . | 13 | TGTGCCAGCAAGGCGGGAACCACAGATACGCAGTATTTT | CASKAGTTDTQYF
TRBJ2-7 | . | TRBV29-1 | . | 13 | TGCAGCGTTGAATCACAGGCTCCCTACGAGCAGTACTTC | CSVESQAPYEQYF
TRBJ2-7 | once | TRBV9 | . | 15 | TGTGCCAGCAGCGTAGTGGAGGGGGATACCTACGAGCAGTACTTC | CASSVVEGDTYEQYF
TRBJ2-7 | . | TRBV29-1 | . | 12 | TGCAGCGTCGAACTGACAGCCTACGAGCAGTACTTC | CSVELTAYEQYF
TRBJ2-3 | . | TRBV11-3 | . | 13 | TGTGCCAGCAGCTTGAAAGGAGAAAATACGCAGTATTTT | CASSLKGENTQYF
TRBJ1-6 | . | TRBV27 | . | 14 | TGTGCCAGCCCACCCGGCACAAATAATTCACCCCTCCACTTT | CASPPGTNNSPLHF
TRBJ2-1 | few | TRBV12-3/TRBV12-4 | TRBD2 | 14 | TGTGCCAGCAGTTCTGGACTAGCCGTGGAGGAGCAGTTCTTC | CASSSGLAVEEQFF
TRBJ2-1 | . | TRBV20-1 | . | 16 | TGCAGTGCTAGACCGATACCTAGGGCCACCTACAATGAGCAGTTCTTC | CSARPIPRATYNEQFF
TRBJ2-3 | . | TRBV20-1 | TRBD1 | 15 | TGCAGTGCAGCAAAAGGGGGCGGTGGCGCAGATACGCAGTATTTT | CSAAKGGGGADTQYF
TRBJ2-7 | few | TRBV14 | . | 13 | TGTGCCAGCAGCAAGTTACAGGGTGCGGGGCAGTACTTC | CASSKLQGAGQYF
TRBJ2-5 | . | TRBV6-5 | TRBD2 | 15 | TGTGCCAGCAGTTACTCCGGGGGGGTTGCGGATGAGCAGTACTTC | CASSYSGGVADEQYF
TRBJ1-1 | . | TRBV6-5 | . | 16 | TGTGCCAGCAGTTACCAGCAGGGGTCTGCTCGGGCTGAAGCTTTCTTT | CASSYQQGSARAEAFF
TRBJ2-1 | . | TRBV7-9 | TRBD2 | 14 | TGTGCCAGCATAAGTCGCGGGAGGGTCAATGAGCAGTTCTTC | CASISRGRVNEQFF
TRBJ1-1 | . | TRBV7-6 | . | 15 | TGTGCCAGCAGCCCCATTCAAGGACGCAACACTGAAGCTTTCTTT | CASSPIQGRNTEAFF
TRBJ1-2 | . | TRBV12-3/TRBV12-4 | . | 14 | TGTGCCAGCACCTCGAGGGGGGGCGAGGGTGGCTACACCTTC | CASTSRGGEGGYTF
TRBJ2-1 | . | TRBV12-3/TRBV12-4 | TRBD2 | 15 | TGTGCCAGCAGTGAGGGACTAGCGGGGTACAATGAGCAGTTCTTC | CASSEGLAGYNEQFF
TRBJ1-2 | . | TRBV2 | TRBD1 | 12 | TGTGCCAGCAGTGGACAGGGATGGGGCTACACCTTC | CASSGQGWGYTF
TRBJ2-1 | few | TRBV4-1 | TRBD1 | 16 | TGCGCCAGCAGCCAGTTGGGACAGGGGGGAAACAATGAGCAGTTCTTC | CASSQLGQGGNNEQFF